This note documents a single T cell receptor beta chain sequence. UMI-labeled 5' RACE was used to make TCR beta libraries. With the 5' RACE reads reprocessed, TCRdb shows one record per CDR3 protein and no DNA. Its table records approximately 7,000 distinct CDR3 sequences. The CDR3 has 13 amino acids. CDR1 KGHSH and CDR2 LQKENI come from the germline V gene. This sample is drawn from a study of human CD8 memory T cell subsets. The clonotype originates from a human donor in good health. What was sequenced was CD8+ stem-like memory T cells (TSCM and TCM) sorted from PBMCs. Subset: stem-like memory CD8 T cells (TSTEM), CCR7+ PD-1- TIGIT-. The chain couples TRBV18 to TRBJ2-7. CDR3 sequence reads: CASSPRAVYEQYF.